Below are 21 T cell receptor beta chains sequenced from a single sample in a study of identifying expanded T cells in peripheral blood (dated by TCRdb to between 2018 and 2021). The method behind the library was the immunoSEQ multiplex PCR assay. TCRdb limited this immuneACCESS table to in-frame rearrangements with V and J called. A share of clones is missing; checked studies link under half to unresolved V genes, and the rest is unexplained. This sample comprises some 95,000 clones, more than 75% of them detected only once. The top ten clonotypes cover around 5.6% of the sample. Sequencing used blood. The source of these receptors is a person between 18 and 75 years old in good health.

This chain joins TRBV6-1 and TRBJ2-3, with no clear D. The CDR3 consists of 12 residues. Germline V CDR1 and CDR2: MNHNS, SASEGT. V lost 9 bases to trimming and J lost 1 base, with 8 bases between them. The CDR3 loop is CASRLGTDTQYF. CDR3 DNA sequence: TGTGCCAGTAGACTTGGCACAGATACGCAGTATTTT.

In DNA form, the CDR3 reads TGTGCCAGCATCCCACCCGGACCCCAGCCGGACACTGAAGCTTTCTTT. Its translation is CASIPPGPQPDTEAFF. J is TRBJ1-1 and V is TRBV7-3; D is unclear. The germline gives CDR1 SGHTA, CDR2 FQGTGA. With 7 bases removed from V and 3 bases from J, the gap between germline ends came to 21 bases. This CDR3 contains 16 residues.

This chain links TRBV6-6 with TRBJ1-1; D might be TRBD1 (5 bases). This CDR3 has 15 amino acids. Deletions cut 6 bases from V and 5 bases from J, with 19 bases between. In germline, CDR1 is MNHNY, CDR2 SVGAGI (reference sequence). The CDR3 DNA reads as TGTGCCAGCAGCCCCTTTTTGAGGGGTGGGACTGAAGCTTTCTTT. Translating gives CASSPFLRGGTEAFF.

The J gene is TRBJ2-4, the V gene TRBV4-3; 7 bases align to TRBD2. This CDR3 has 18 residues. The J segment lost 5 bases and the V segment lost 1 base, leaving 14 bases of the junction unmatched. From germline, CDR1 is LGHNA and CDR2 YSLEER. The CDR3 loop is CASSQGLPREGRENIQYF. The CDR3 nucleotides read TGCGCCAGCAGCCAAGGCCTGCCCCGTGAAGGGAGGGAAAACATTCAGTACTTC.

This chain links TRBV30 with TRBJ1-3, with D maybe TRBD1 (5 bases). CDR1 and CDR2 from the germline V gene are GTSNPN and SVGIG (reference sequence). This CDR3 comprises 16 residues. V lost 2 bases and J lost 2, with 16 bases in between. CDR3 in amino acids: CAWSPPGSLAGNTIYF. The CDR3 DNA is TGTGCCTGGAGTCCCCCAGGGAGTCTTGCTGGAAACACCATATATTTT.

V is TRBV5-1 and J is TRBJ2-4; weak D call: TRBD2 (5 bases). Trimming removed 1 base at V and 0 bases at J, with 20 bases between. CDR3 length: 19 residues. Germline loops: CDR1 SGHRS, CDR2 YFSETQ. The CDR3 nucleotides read TGCGCCAGCAGCTTGACCGGGGTAGCCTTTACCCTAGCCAAAAACATTCAGTACTTC. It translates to CASSLTGVAFTLAKNIQYF. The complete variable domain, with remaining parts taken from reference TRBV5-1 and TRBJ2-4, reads KAGVTQTPRYLIKTRGQQVTLSCSPISGHRSVSWYQQTPGQGLQFLFEYFSETQRNKGNFPGRFSGRQFSNSRSEMNVSTLELGDSALYLCASSLTGVAFTLAKNIQYFGAGTRLSVL.

The DNA of the CDR3 is TGTGCCAGCAGCTTAGGTGGGTCCCTAAGCTATGGCTACACCTTC. This translates into CASSLGGSLSYGYTF. V and J are TRBV11-2 and TRBJ1-2; D is ambiguous. CDR1 is SGHAT, CDR2 FQNNGV, per germline. Trimming stripped 1 base from V and 4 bases from J, with 13 bases between. There are 15 residues in the CDR3.

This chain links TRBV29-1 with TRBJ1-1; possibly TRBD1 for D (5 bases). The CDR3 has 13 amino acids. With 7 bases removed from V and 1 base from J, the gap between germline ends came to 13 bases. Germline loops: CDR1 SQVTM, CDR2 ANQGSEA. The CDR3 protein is CSASTGQNTEAFF. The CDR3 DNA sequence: TGCAGCGCCAGCACGGGGCAGAACACTGAAGCTTTCTTT.

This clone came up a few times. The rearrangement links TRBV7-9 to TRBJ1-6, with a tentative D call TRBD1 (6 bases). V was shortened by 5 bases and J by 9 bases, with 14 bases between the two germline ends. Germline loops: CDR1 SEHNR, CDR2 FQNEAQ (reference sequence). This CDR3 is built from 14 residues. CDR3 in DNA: TGTGCCAGCAGCCAACAGGGTTCTGGTTCACCCCTCCACTTT. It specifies CASSQQGSGSPLHF.

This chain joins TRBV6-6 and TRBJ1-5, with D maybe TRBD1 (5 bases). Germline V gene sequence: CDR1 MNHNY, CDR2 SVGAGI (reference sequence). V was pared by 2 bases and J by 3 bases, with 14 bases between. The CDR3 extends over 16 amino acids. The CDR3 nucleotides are TGTGCCAGCAGTTACCTGCCCGGGGGAGACAATCAGCCCCAGCATTTT. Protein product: CASSYLPGGDNQPQHF.

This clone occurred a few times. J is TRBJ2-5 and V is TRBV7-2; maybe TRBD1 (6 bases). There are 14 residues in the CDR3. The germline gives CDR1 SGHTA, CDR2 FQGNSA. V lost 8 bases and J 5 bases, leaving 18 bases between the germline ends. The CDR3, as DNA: TGTGCCAGCTTTCTCATAGGGGGTCGGGAGACCCAGTACTTC. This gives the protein CASFLIGGRETQYF.

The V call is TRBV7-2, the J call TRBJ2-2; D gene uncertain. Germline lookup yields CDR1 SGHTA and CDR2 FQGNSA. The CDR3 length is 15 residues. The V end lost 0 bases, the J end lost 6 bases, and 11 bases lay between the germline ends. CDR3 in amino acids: CASSLAPGMAGELFF. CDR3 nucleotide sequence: TGTGCCAGCAGCTTAGCGCCTGGGATGGCCGGGGAGCTGTTTTTT.

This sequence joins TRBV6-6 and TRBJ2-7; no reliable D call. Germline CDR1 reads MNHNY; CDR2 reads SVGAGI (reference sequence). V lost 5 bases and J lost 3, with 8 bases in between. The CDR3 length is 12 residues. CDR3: CASSGSSYEQYF. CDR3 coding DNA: TGTGCCAGCAGTGGCAGCAGCTACGAGCAGTACTTC.

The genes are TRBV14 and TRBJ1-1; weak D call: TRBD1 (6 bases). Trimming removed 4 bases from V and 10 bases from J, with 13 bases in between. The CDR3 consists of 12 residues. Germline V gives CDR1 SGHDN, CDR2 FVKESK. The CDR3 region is CASSPEGVRAFF. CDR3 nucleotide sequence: TGTGCCAGCAGCCCCGAGGGGGTTAGAGCTTTCTTT.

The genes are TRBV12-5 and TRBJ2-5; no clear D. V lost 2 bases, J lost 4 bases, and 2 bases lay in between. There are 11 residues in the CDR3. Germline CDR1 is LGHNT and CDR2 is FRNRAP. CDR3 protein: CASGLTETQYF. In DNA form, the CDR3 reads TGTGCTAGTGGTTTGACAGAGACCCAGTACTTC.

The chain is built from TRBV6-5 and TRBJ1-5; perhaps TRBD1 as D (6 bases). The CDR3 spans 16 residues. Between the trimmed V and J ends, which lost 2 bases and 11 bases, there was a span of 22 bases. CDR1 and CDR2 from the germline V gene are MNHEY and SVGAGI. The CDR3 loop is CASSYPIQGWCRAQHF. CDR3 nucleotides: TGTGCCAGCAGTTACCCAATACAGGGATGGTGTCGGGCCCAGCATTTT.

This chain's CDR3 is CASSPPGQPYEQYF. In DNA form, the CDR3 reads TGTGCCAGCAGCCCACCGGGACAACCTTACGAGCAGTACTTC. V gene TRBV13 combines with J gene TRBJ2-7; weak D call: TRBD1 (6 bases). In germline, CDR1 is PRHDT, CDR2 FYEKMQ (reference sequence). Trimming cost V 5 bases and J 4 bases, with 15 bases left between them. This CDR3 region has 14 residues. Variable domain in full (rest from reference TRBV13 and TRBJ2-7): AAGVIQSPRHLIKEKRETATLKCYPIPRHDTVYWYQQGPGQDPQFLISFYEKMQSDKGSIPDRFSAQQFSDYHSELNMSSLELGDSALYFCASSPPGQPYEQYFGPGTRLTVT.

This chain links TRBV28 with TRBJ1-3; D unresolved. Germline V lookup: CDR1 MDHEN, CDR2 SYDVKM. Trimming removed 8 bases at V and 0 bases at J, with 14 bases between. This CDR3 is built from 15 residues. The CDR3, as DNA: TGTGCCAGCGGTGAACTCTTGATCTCTGGAAACACCATATATTTT. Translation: CASGELLISGNTIYF.

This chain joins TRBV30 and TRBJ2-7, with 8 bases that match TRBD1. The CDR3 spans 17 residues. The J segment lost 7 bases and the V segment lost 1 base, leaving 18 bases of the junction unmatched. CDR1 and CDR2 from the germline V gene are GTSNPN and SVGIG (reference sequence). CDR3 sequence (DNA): TGTGCCTGGAGTGGACTAAAGACAGGGGCCGCTTATCAGGAGCAGTACTTC. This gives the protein CAWSGLKTGAAYQEQYF.

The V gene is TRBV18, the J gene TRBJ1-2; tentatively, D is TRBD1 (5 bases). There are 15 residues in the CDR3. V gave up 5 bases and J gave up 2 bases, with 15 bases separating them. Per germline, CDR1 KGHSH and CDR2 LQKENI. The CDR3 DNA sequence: TGTGCCAGCTCAACTAAGGTTACAGGCAACTATGGCTACACCTTC. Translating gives CASSTKVTGNYGYTF.

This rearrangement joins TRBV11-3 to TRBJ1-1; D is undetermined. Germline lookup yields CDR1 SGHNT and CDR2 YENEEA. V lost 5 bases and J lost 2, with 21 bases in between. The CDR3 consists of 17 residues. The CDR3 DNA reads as TGTGCCAGCAGCCCACCGGGTTATGAGGGAATCAACACTGAAGCTTTCTTT. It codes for CASSPPGYEGINTEAFF.